This T cell receptor (beta chain) was found in a study of CD4 T cells in relation to SARS-CoV-2 and coronaviruses. Study-level information: Crossreactive spike epitopes shared across donors were mapped to their HLA restriction. General study results and limits: Samples before the pandemic and after infection were not matched within any donor.

As concerns this clone: Its antigen is as yet unknown.

CD4 enrichment then naive enrichment separated naive from memory CD4+ cells. CDR1 and CDR2 (germline): ENHRY, SYGVKD. Trimming at V came to 4 bases and at J to 0 bases, leaving 5 bases not matched to a gene. This CDR3 is 16 amino acids long. The table came from immunoSEQ multiplex PCR; TCRdb's copy has only in-frame clones and leaves some out. The table shows 50,000 to 70,000 clones, with 90% to 95% occurring only once. Sequencing was performed on naive CD4+ T cells from PBMCs. The subset denotes: naive CD4+ T cells isolated by negative enrichment. The receptor comes from an adult with COVID-19. The chain combines TRBV10-3 with TRBJ1-5, with 8 bases lining up with TRBD1. CDR3 nucleotides: TGTGCCATCAGTGGGGACAGGTCAGATAGCAATCAGCCCCAGCATTTT. The encoded protein is CAISGDRSDSNQPQHF.